This T cell receptor (beta chain) was captured in a study of blood T cell repertoires in COVID-19. Data came from immunoSEQ multiplex PCR; TCRdb stores just in-frame clones and leaves some out. The data show 200,000 to 300,000 clones, 83% seen once. The study assigned cohorts using participant-reported clinical history. V lost 0 bases and J 0 bases, leaving 3 bases between the germline ends. The germline V gene encodes CDR1 SGHTA and CDR2 FQGNSA. CDR3 length equals 14 residues. The chain couples TRBV7-2 to TRBJ2-4; D is unclear. Sequences were obtained from PBMCs or T cells enriched from blood (not recorded which). This receptor was identified in a woman aged 35 to 49 who had been exposed to COVID-19. The CDR3 DNA sequence: TGTGCCAGCAGCTTAGCCCTAGCCAAAAACATTCAGTACTTC. This sequence encodes CASSLALAKNIQYF.